This entry describes one TCR beta chain. The antigen is unknown. The junction departs from germline at one end; a sequencing error may be responsible. PCR was performed a second time for roughly 7 to 12 cycles using a sample-barcoded 5' primer and a J-beta primer mix. TCRdb re-analysed the 5' RACE reads in MiXCR, keeping a single row per CDR3 protein. The sample lists 1.5 million to 2 million distinct CDR3 sequences, 30% to 40% occurring once. These data are taken from a study of blood T cells in healthy people across ages. Overall study context: About one barcoded beta molecule was captured per two T cells (by template switching).

Study-wide results and limits: Those diversity estimates obtained from one million T cells were thought to be underestimates.

Aged roughly 6 to 100, donors were systemically healthy Caucasians from Russia. Looked up from germline, CDR1 is LGHNA and CDR2 is YSLEER. The CDR3 totals 15 residues. Sequencing was done on a sample of blood. The V call is TRBV4-3, the J call TRBJ1-1, with 9 bases lining up with TRBD1. This clonotype was obtained from a human donor in good health. DNA for the CDR3: TGTGCCAGCAGCTTAGACCCCGGGACAGGGACTGAAGCTTTCTTT. It codes for CASSLDPGTGTEAFF.